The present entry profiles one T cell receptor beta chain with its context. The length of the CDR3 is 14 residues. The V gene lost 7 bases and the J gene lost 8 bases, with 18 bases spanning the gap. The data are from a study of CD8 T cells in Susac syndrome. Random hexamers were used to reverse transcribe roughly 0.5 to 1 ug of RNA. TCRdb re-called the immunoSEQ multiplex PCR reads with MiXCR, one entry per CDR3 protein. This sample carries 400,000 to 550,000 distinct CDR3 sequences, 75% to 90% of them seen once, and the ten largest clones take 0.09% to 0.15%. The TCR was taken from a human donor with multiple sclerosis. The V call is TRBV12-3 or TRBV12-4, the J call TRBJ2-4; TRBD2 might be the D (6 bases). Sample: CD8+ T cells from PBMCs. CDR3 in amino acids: CASTTGRWGDIQYF. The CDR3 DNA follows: TGTGCCAGCACCACCGGCAGGTGGGGGGACATTCAGTACTTC.